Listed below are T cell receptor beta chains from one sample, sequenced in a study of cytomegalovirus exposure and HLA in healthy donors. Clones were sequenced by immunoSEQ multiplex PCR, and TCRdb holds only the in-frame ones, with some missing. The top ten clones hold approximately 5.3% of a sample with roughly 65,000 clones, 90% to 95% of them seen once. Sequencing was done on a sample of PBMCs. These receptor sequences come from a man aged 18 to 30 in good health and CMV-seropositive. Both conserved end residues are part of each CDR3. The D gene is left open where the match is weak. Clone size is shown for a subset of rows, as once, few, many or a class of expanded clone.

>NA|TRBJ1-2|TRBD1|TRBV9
CASSTPGTELLNYGYTF
TGTGCCAGCAGCACTCCCGGGACAGAGTTACTTAACTATGGCTACACCTTC
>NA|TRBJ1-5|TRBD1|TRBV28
CASSSPGGNQPQHF
TGTGCCAGCAGTTCCCCAGGGGGGAATCAGCCCCAGCATTTT
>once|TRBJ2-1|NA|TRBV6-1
CASSSLRSSYNEQFF
TGTGCCAGCAGCTCACTCCGGAGCTCCTACAATGAGCAGTTCTTC
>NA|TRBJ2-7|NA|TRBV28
CASRKGDAEQYF
TGTGCCAGCCGGAAGGGGGATGCCGAGCAGTACTTC
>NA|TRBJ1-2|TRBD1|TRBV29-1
CSAQGQGLGYTF
TGCAGCGCACAGGGACAGGGACTTGGCTACACCTTC
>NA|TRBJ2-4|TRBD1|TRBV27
CASSIRTGRGAKNIQYF
TGTGCCAGCAGTATAAGGACAGGGCGAGGGGCCAAAAACATTCAGTACTTC
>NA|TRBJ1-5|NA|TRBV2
CASSGTVSNQPQHF
TGTGCCAGCAGTGGTACGGTTAGCAATCAGCCCCAGCATTTT
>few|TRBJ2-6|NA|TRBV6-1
CASSEEIGSGANVLTF
TGTGCCAGCAGTGAAGAGATCGGTTCTGGGGCCAACGTCCTGACTTTC
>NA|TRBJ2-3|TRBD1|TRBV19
CASSVGQGRDTQYF
TGTGCCAGTAGTGTCGGACAGGGGCGAGATACGCAGTATTTT
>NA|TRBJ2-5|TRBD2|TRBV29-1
CSVSWGGDQETQYF
TGCAGCGTTTCATGGGGGGGAGACCAAGAGACCCAGTACTTC
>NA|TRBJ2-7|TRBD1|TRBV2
CASNEPDRASEYGYEQYF
TGTGCCAGCAACGAGCCGGACAGGGCTAGTGAGTATGGCTACGAGCAGTACTTC
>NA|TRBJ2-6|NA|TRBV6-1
CASSGGFGANVLTF
TGTGCCAGCAGTGGAGGGTTTGGGGCCAACGTCCTGACTTTC
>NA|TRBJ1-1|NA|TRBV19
CASSIDQAVPKRAEAFF
TGTGCCAGTAGTATAGATCAGGCAGTCCCCAAGAGGGCTGAAGCTTTCTTT
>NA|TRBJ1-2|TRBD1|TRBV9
CASSAHLNRGEDYGYTF
TGTGCCAGCAGCGCCCACCTGAACAGGGGGGAGGACTATGGCTACACCTTC